This TCR beta chain was found in a study of Graves' ophthalmopathy and Graves' hyperthyroidism (dated by TCRdb to the late 2010s). About the study as a whole: Peripheral blood was collected at initial diagnosis, prior to any treatment. The study used signatures of the TCR beta repertoire to tell Graves' ophthalmopathy apart from Graves' hyperthyroidism and to predict which patients would progress to ophthalmopathy. In total, 135 blood samples were TCR-sequenced: some 43 ophthalmopathy, some 75 hyperthyroidism and 17 hyperthyroidism-to-ophthalmopathy patients. To explore V-J signatures that distinguish ophthalmopathy from hyperthyroidism, a discovery set of under 110 patients was enrolled, made up of 40 to 45 with ophthalmopathy and 55 to 65 with stable hyperthyroidism. The independent validation cohort included around 19 hyperthyroidism patients plus 17 patients who later progressed from hyperthyroidism to ophthalmopathy. In roughly 6 hyperthyroidism patients, T-cell repertoires of thyroid tissue and blood were compared. After sampling, hyperthyroidism patients received methimazole starting at 30 mg daily, and ophthalmopathy patients received high-dose intravenous methylprednisolone. For training and testing, the 110 or so patients in the discovery cohort were randomly divided in a 7:3 ratio.

The ophthalmopathy patients had moderately to severely active disease, with a Clinical Activity Score of 3 or higher, a NOSPECS grade of 4 or higher, and a disease duration of less than 3 months. Patients with other autoimmune diseases, uncontrolled infections, pregnancy or lactation were excluded. Diagnosis relied on clinical symptoms, serum thyroxine, TRAb, thyroid ultrasound and orbital computed tomography. Using Ficoll-Paque density gradient centrifugation, PBMCs were isolated from 9.5 to 10 ml of fresh peripheral blood. Total RNA was extracted using Trizol reagent, and RNA quality was checked on an Agilent 2100 Bioanalyzer. This clonotype was seen many times. No cognate antigen has been identified for it. No much larger clone exists at a distance of one base, and base qualities are not known. V loses 5 bases of germline sequence and J loses 0 bases, and the interval between the two ends is 11 bases. From the cysteine through the phenylalanine, the CDR3 covers 14 amino acids. CDR3 DNA is the only sequence kept; it has 42 bases, read in frame from the first base. Sequences SGHVS (CDR1) and FQNEAQ (CDR2) are obtained from the germline V gene.

For repertoire sequencing, TCR beta CDR3 regions were amplified from RNA transcripts. The first round of RT-PCR was done with HTBI primers and the Qiagen OneStep RT-PCR kit, and was followed by a second round of multiplex PCR, then size selection and purification. Libraries were sequenced on an Illumina HiSeq2000 using paired-end 100 bp reads. The paper's data handling went like this. SOAPnuke was used for read processing, and reads with adapters, uncalled bases, a mean Phred below 15, or no exact constant-primer or identifier match were discarded. COPE v1.2.5 was used to merge the high-quality paired reads. Each unique nucleotide sequence was treated as a clonotype, and MiTCR v1.1 was used to align the clonotypes to the IMGT TRB V, D and J references. Only V-J combinations with frequency above 0.0001 were analysed, covering around 99% of repertoires. For each V-J combination, a TCR clonal expansion and chaos score was defined as the ratio of F50 clonal expansion to chaos observed in the TCRdist matrix. Features were reduced by Welch's t-statistics and random forest to over 10 V-J combinations, which fed a naive Bayes classifier. The Morisita-Horn index was used to measure how similar the thyroid and blood repertoires were. The raw public data were reprocessed by TCRdb itself: fastp quality trimming at Q25, MiXCR clonotype calling, in-frame beta chains only. Rows with a matching CDR3 protein are joined into one entry that keeps the most common DNA and genes. It is TCRdb's table, rather than the study itself, that gives the V and J calls and clone size. This sample has a few hundred thousand distinct CDR3 sequences in its table, and around 20% of those were observed once. Of the sample, about 1.4% falls within the top ten clones.

General study outcomes and caveats: Most of the expanded thyroid clonotypes with a frequency above 0.001 were also detected in blood, and it was suggested that the thyroid immune response may be reflected by blood repertoires. In validation, the model predicted ophthalmopathy progression with about 70% sensitivity and approximately 72% specificity; around twelve predicted patients were CT-confirmed with GO in a median of 6.5 months. Sample size was not predetermined statistically, and investigators were not blinded to group allocation. In cross-validation, the 13-signature model distinguished ophthalmopathy from stable hyperthyroidism with almost 90% sensitivity and about 81% specificity, and in the test set the corresponding values were roughly 78% and 74%.

The sequence was obtained from a woman between 18 and 29 years old with Graves' ophthalmopathy. Donor details come from another sample of the same person, matched by shared clones. Sample: peripheral blood. This sequence uses TRBV7-8 and TRBJ2-7; no D gene call is confident. The CDR3 here reads CASSLPTGSYEQYF. The nucleotides read TGTGCCAGCAGCCTCCCCACGGGCTCCTACGAGCAGTACTTC. Here the CDR3 is joined to the reference TRBV7-8 and TRBJ2-7 genes, and the full variable domain is: GAGVSQSPRYKVAKRGQDVALRCDPISGHVSLFWYQQALGQGPEFLTYFQNEAQLDKSGLPSDRFFAERPEGSVSTLKIQRTQQEDSAVYLCASSLPTGSYEQYFGPGTRLTVT.